This paragraph covers one T cell receptor beta chain sequence. As yet, its antigen is unknown. The data stem from a study of T cells expressing NK-cell markers. General study results and limits: In several donors, dominant clonotypes made up roughly 25-60.1% of CD3+CD56-NKG2C+ cells.

Germline CDR1 is SQVTM and CDR2 is ANQGSEA. This CDR3 is built from 13 residues. TCRdb reprocessed the 5' RACE reads and keeps a single row for each CDR3 protein, giving no DNA. Here the sample table reports 550,000 or so distinct CDR3 sequences. The TCR comes from a man aged 18 to 29 in good health. The sequencing sample was made of blood T cells: a sorted CD56 or NKG2C T cell subset, CD4+ or CD8+ T cells, or bulk PBMC T cells (not recorded which). The J gene is TRBJ1-1, the V gene TRBV29-1. CDR3 amino acids: CSVERQSNTEAFF.